This T cell receptor beta chain derives from a study of human CD8 memory T cell subsets. Study conclusions and caveats: Stem-like memory and precursor exhausted T cell populations exhibited comparably high diversity, in distinction to effector memory cells. When compared with each other, stem-like memory and precursor exhausted T cell repertoires showed minimal overlap.

CD8+ T cells were isolated by negative magnetic selection. The source of the RNA was duplicate vials containing 150,000 sorted CD8+ T cells for each subset. UMI-labeled 5' RACE was used, and it produced the TCR beta libraries. TCRdb derives one entry per CDR3 protein from the 5' RACE reads, leaving out DNA. The listing records some 6,700 distinct CDR3 sequences. On this clonotype itself: What it binds is unknown.

The sequence came from a human donor in good health. Sequencing was done on a sample of CD8+ T cells from PBMCs.

CDR3 region: CASSLTAGLRGYGYTF. The chain is built from TRBV27 and TRBJ1-2. CDR1 and CDR2 (germline): MNHEY, SMNVEV (reference sequence). The CDR3 has 16 residues.